This T cell receptor (beta chain) was sequenced in a study of early T cells in non-severe SARS-CoV-2 infection. The sample holds many counts of this clonotype. Tagging with unique molecular identifiers was applied to individual cDNA molecules. TCRdb reanalysed the 5' RACE reads using MiXCR and keeps one entry per CDR3 protein. The sample carries some 96,000 distinct CDR3 sequences, roughly an eighth recorded once. This clonotype originated in an adult who was a healthcare worker with PCR-confirmed SARS-CoV-2 infection or an uninfected control (not recorded which). The sequenced material came from whole blood.

CDR3 region: CASSQDSGQRGQFF. For the CDR3, the DNA is TGTGCCAGCAGCCAAGATAGTGGTCAGCGGGGGCAGTTCTTC. The J gene is TRBJ2-1, the V gene TRBV14, with 7 positions matching TRBD2. V lost 0 bases, J lost 12 bases, and 8 bases stayed unmatched. This CDR3 contains 14 residues. Germline lookup yields CDR1 SGHDN and CDR2 FVKESK.